This TCR beta chain appears in the sequencing data of a study of Graves' ophthalmopathy and Graves' hyperthyroidism (dated 2018 in TCRdb). Regarding the complete study: Peripheral blood was collected at initial diagnosis, prior to any treatment. After sampling, hyperthyroidism patients received methimazole starting at 30 mg daily, and ophthalmopathy patients received high-dose intravenous methylprednisolone. In several hyperthyroidism patients, the T-cell repertoires found in thyroid tissue were compared with those found in blood. The study used signatures of the TCR beta repertoire to tell Graves' ophthalmopathy apart from Graves' hyperthyroidism and to predict which patients would progress to ophthalmopathy. The 100 discovery patients were randomly split 7:3 into training and test sets. The independent validation cohort included approximately 19 hyperthyroidism patients plus 17 patients who later progressed from hyperthyroidism to ophthalmopathy. In total, 135 blood samples were TCR-sequenced: 43 ophthalmopathy, under 80 hyperthyroidism and some 17 hyperthyroidism-to-ophthalmopathy patients. To explore V-J signatures that separate ophthalmopathy from hyperthyroidism, a discovery set of 95 to 100 patients was enrolled, consisting of about 41 with ophthalmopathy and approximately 60 with stable hyperthyroidism.

Study-wide conclusions, independent of this receptor: Most of the expanded thyroid clonotypes with a frequency above 0.001 were also detected in blood, and it was suggested that the thyroid immune response may be reflected by blood repertoires. In validation, the model predicted ophthalmopathy progression with nearly 71% sensitivity and about 77% specificity; some 13 predicted patients were CT-confirmed with GO in a median of approximately 6.5 months. Sample size was not predetermined statistically, and investigators were not blinded to group allocation. In cross-validation, the 13-signature model distinguished ophthalmopathy from stable hyperthyroidism with around 90% sensitivity and 81.08% specificity, while in the test set the corresponding values were roughly 80% and 75%.

Hyperthyroidism was considered stable if no progression to ophthalmopathy occurred within 18 months of follow-up. The hyperthyroidism patients were 18 to 65 years old and newly diagnosed, with a disease duration of less than 2 months. Patients were excluded if they had other autoimmune diseases, uncontrolled infections, pregnancy or lactation. Clinical symptoms, serum thyroxine, TRAb, thyroid ultrasound and orbital computed tomography were used for diagnosis. Ficoll-Paque density gradient centrifugation was used to isolate PBMCs from about 9.4 ml of fresh peripheral blood. Total RNA was extracted with Trizol reagent and quality-checked on an Agilent 2100 Bioanalyzer. For repertoire sequencing, TCR beta CDR3 regions were amplified from RNA transcripts. The first round was an RT-PCR using HTBI primers with the Qiagen OneStep RT-PCR kit, and this first round was followed by a second-round multiplex PCR, then size selection and purification. The libraries underwent paired-end sequencing with 100 bp reads on an Illumina HiSeq2000. The study's processing was this. Reads were processed with SOAPnuke, discarding reads with adapters, uncalled bases, mean Phred below 15, or no exact constant-primer or identifier match. COPE v1.2.5 was used to merge high-quality paired reads. Unique nucleotide sequences were defined as clonotypes and aligned to IMGT TRB V, D and J references using MiTCR v1.1. The analysis was limited to V-J combinations with a frequency above 0.0001, which together covered 99% to 99.2% of the repertoires. A TCR clonal expansion and chaos score per V-J combination was defined as the ratio of F50 clonal expansion to chaos observed in the TCRdist matrix. Welch's t-statistics and random forest were used to reduce the features to about a dozen V-J combinations, which were then used as input to a naive Bayes classifier. Thyroid-blood repertoire similarity was quantified with the Morisita-Horn index. The public reads were reprocessed in TCRdb via fastp at Q25 and MiXCR, keeping in-frame beta chains. Every entry covers one CDR3 protein and lists the most common genes and DNA from its rows. TCRdb assigned the V and J calls; the authors' analysis was not used. The sample data list hundreds of thousands of distinct CDR3 sequences, and approximately 22% of these were observed just once. Jointly, the top ten make up approximately 7% of the sample.

With regard to this clonotype: What antigen it recognizes has not been identified. Base qualities were left out, and no much larger clone turns up one base away.

The receptor was derived from a woman in her late teens or twenties with stable Graves' hyperthyroidism. Some clones in this sample may be carry-over from other donors' samples. Donor details come from another sample of the same person, matched by shared clones. Material for sequencing was peripheral blood.

The DNA reads TGTGCCAGCAGCACCACGGGACTAGCGGGAACGGGCACCGGGGAGCTGTTTTTT. This encodes CASSTTGLAGTGTGELFF. The sequence joins TRBV27 to TRBJ2-2; 13 central nucleotides agree with TRBD2. The germline V gene (reference sequence) sets CDR1 to MNHEY and CDR2 to SMNVEV. Taken from cysteine to phenylalanine, the CDR3 has 18 residues. This entry keeps only the CDR3 DNA: 54 bases, framed from base 1. Compared with germline, V lacks 6 bases and J lacks 4 bases; bases without a gene match: 11.